This T cell receptor (beta chain) was sequenced in a study of breast tumors, draining lymph nodes, adjacent tissues. Per germline, CDR1 SGHRS and CDR2 YFSETQ. The CDR3 is 14 residues long. V was clipped by 4 bases and J by 4 bases, with 9 bases between them. Samples came from axillary lymph nodes draining the breast cancer. This clonotype showed up many times. Its antigen is as yet unknown. TCRdb reprocessed the multiplex PCR reads via MiXCR and lists one record per CDR3 protein. The sample has some 100,000 distinct CDR3 sequences; around 21% are singletons. Notes on the study in general: Tumor TCR diversity was below lymph nodes but above nontumor tissue.

This TCR was sampled from a female donor with breast cancer. Some clones in this sample may be carry-over from other donors' samples. The sample consisted of axillary lymph node tissue. The chain recombines TRBV5-1 with TRBJ2-6, with unresolved D. The CDR3 DNA reads TGCGCCAGCAGCGCAGGTTCAGGGGCCAACGTCCTGACTTTC. It codes for CASSAGSGANVLTF.